These 17 T cell receptor beta chains came from one sample sequenced in a study of long-term antiretroviral therapy in people with HIV. Researchers report immunoSEQ v3.0 was run at survey level. Method: immunoSEQ multiplex PCR; TCRdb's copy keeps in-frame clones and lacks some. The sample has about 16,000 clones; roughly 90% are singletons. The starting material was unsorted PBMCs, obtained 0.7 years before starting antiretroviral therapy. The receptors derive from a man aged 45-60 years with HIV.

CDR3: CASSLGVLSYEQYF. Here the CDR3 DNA reads TGTGCCAGCAGCTTGGGGGTCCTTTCCTACGAGCAGTACTTC. V and J are TRBV5-4 and TRBJ2-7; unclear D gene. V lost 0 bases, J lost 1 base, and 8 bases lay in between. The CDR3 length is 14 residues. The germline V gene encodes CDR1 SGHNT and CDR2 YYREEE (reference sequence).

This chain links TRBV7-9 with TRBJ1-2; D is unclear. CDR3 length equals 12 residues. V was shortened by 3 bases and J by 8 bases, with 10 bases between the two germline ends. Germline CDR1 is SEHNR and CDR2 is FQNEAQ (reference sequence). This CDR3 is CASSFPLGGYTF. CDR3 in DNA: TGTGCCAGCAGCTTCCCTCTAGGGGGCTACACCTTC.

The J gene is TRBJ1-1, the V gene TRBV2; D remains ambiguous. The CDR3 consists of 13 residues. V lost 5 bases and J lost 4, with 11 bases in between. Germline CDR1 SNHLY, CDR2 FYNNEI. The CDR3 DNA reads TGTGCCAGCAGTCAGACGGGTGTCACTGAAGCTTTCTTT. It is translated as CASSQTGVTEAFF.

This sequence joins TRBV4-3 and TRBJ2-1, with 7 nucleotides matching TRBD2. The J segment lost 2 bases and the V segment lost 3 bases, leaving 10 bases of the junction unmatched. CDR1 and CDR2 (germline): LGHNA, YSLEER. The CDR3 covers 17 residues. The DNA of the CDR3 is TGCGCCAGCAGCCAGGGCGCCCTGGGGGGGGCCTACAATGAGCAGTTCTTC. Translating it yields CASSQGALGGAYNEQFF.

V is TRBV6-1 and J is TRBJ2-7; TRBD1 might be the D (6 bases). The length of the CDR3 is 14 residues. CDR1 MNHNS and CDR2 SASEGT come from the germline V gene. Trimming removed 5 bases from V and 1 base from J, with 12 bases in between. The CDR3 protein is CASSRQDRSYEQYF. The CDR3 DNA sequence: TGTGCCAGCAGTCGACAGGACCGATCCTACGAGCAGTACTTC.

CDR3 nucleotide sequence: TGCAGCGTTGGGTGGGGGACTAATGAAAAACTGTTTTTT. Translating gives CSVGWGTNEKLFF. The genes are TRBV29-1 and TRBJ1-4; TRBD1 might be the D (5 bases). The CDR3 consists of 13 residues. Trimming removed 4 bases at V and 2 bases at J, with 8 bases between. CDR1 is SQVTM and CDR2 is ANQGSEA in the germline V gene.

The chain carries TRBV18 and TRBJ2-3; D unclear. Between the trimmed V and J ends, which lost 0 bases and 2 bases, there was a span of 3 bases. This CDR3 has 13 amino acids. Germline V lookup: CDR1 KGHSH, CDR2 LQKENI. The CDR3 protein is CASSPPITDTQYF. The CDR3 DNA reads TGTGCCAGCTCACCACCTATCACAGATACGCAGTATTTT.

The J gene is TRBJ2-3, the V gene TRBV10-3; 9 positions agree with TRBD1. The CDR3 covers 15 residues. J was trimmed by 5 bases and V by 0 bases; bases with no gene match: 3. Germline V gene data show CDR1 as ENHRY and CDR2 as SYGVKD. The CDR3 loop reads CAISESGQGGDTQYF. CDR3 nucleotide sequence: TGTGCCATCAGTGAGTCGGGACAGGGAGGAGATACGCAGTATTTT.

The J gene is TRBJ2-5, the V gene TRBV7-9; D is unresolved. Trimming left V 1 base short and J 4 bases short, with 7 bases between. Looked up from germline, CDR1 is SEHNR and CDR2 is FQNEAQ (reference sequence). The CDR3 has 13 residues. The CDR3 region has the DNA TGTGCCAGCAGCTTAGGTCAGGTAGAGACCCAGTACTTC. Protein sequence: CASSLGQVETQYF.

The J gene is TRBJ1-4, the V gene TRBV14; 7 bases fit TRBD1. Losses at the gene ends were 4 bases for V and 5 bases for J; bases not matched to a gene: 7. CDR3 size: 15 residues. Germline CDR1 SGHDN, CDR2 FVKESK. CDR3 coding DNA: TGTGCCAGCAGCCCTATAGACAGGGTGAATGAAAAACTGTTTTTT. It is translated as CASSPIDRVNEKLFF. The whole variable domain, filled in from reference TRBV14 and TRBJ1-4, reads EAGVTQFPSHSVIEKGQTVTLRCDPISGHDNLYWYRRVMGKEIKFLLHFVKESKQDESGMPNNRFLAERTGGTYSTLKVQPAELEDSGVYFCASSPIDRVNEKLFFGSGTQLSVL.

This chain connects TRBV2 to TRBJ1-2; D is undetermined. The CDR3 loop spans 13 amino acids. Trimming removed 4 bases at V and 0 bases at J, with 6 bases between. CDR1 and CDR2 (germline): SNHLY, FYNNEI. In DNA, the CDR3 is TGTGCCAGCAGTGTCGGACCTAACTATGGCTACACCTTC. It codes for CASSVGPNYGYTF.

This chain uses TRBV9 with TRBJ2-5; D gene ambiguous. Trimming took 7 bases from V and 1 from J, leaving 8 bases between them. Germline V gene sequence: CDR1 SGDLS, CDR2 YYNGEE. CDR3 size: 12 residues. The CDR3 nucleotides are TGTGCCAGCGGGTCGGTCCAAGAGACCCAGTACTTC. Protein sequence: CASGSVQETQYF. Complete variable domain (other parts from reference TRBV9 and TRBJ2-5): DSGVTQTPKHLITATGQRVTLRCSPRSGDLSVYWYQQSLDQGLQFLIQYYNGEERAKGNILERFSAQQFPDLHSELNLSSLELGDSALYFCASGSVQETQYFGPGTRLLVL.

V gene TRBV5-1 combines with J gene TRBJ2-2; D might be TRBD1 (6 bases). Deletions cut 4 bases from V and 7 bases from J, with 14 bases between. Germline CDR1 and CDR2: SGHRS and YFSETQ. This CDR3 spans 14 amino acids. The CDR3 DNA reads as TGCGCCAGCAGCGAGAGTCAGGGGTACGGGGAGCTGTTTTTT. It is translated as CASSESQGYGELFF.

The rearrangement uses TRBV7-2 and TRBJ1-6; TRBD1 is a possible D gene (6 bases). CDR3 size: 15 residues. V was trimmed by 2 bases and J by 9 bases, leaving 14 bases between them. Germline CDR1 and CDR2: SGHTA and FQGNSA. CDR3 in amino acids: CASSLNGGGISPLHF. CDR3 bases: TGTGCCAGCAGCTTAAATGGGGGGGGCATTTCACCCCTCCACTTT.

This clone was recorded only once. The genes are TRBV11-3 and TRBJ2-1, with D possibly TRBD2 on 6 matching bases. Germline V gives CDR1 SGHNT, CDR2 YENEEA. Trimming shortened V by 1 base and J by 9 bases, and 16 bases separated the two germline ends. The CDR3 covers 15 residues. CDR3 nucleotides: TGTGCCAGCAGCTTAGGCGGGATCGGGGCAGGTGAGCAGTTCTTC. It specifies CASSLGGIGAGEQFF.

This clone was seen only once. The chain recombines TRBV5-6 with TRBJ1-5, with D uncertain. V lost 4 bases and J 6 bases, leaving 11 bases between the germline ends. The CDR3 loop spans 13 amino acids. The V gene's germline CDR1 is SGHDT and CDR2 YYEEEE. The CDR3 DNA reads TGTGCCAGCAGCCCAACGGTTGGTCAGCCCCAGCATTTT. Translated: CASSPTVGQPQHF.

The rearrangement links TRBV6-5 to TRBJ2-3; 7 nucleotides match TRBD1. This CDR3 is 14 amino acids long. V lost 6 bases to trimming and J lost 1 base; unmatched junction nucleotides: 4. Germline-derived CDR1 and CDR2 are MNHEY and SVGAGI. The CDR3 DNA reads TGTGCCAGCAGACTCGACAGGGGCACAGATACGCAGTATTTT. This sequence encodes CASRLDRGTDTQYF.